This T cell receptor beta chain was sequenced for a study of shared clonotypes between healthy human individuals. Points from the study as a whole: An expected dependence of interdonor clonotype sharing on sequencing depth was noted.

Healthy and HIV-negative, the adult donors had no recent acute infections or vaccinations. In regard to this clone: Its antigen is undetermined.

This CDR3 spans 13 amino acids. Deletions cut 4 bases from V and 9 bases from J, with 16 bases between. Per germline, CDR1 SQVTM and CDR2 ANQGSEA. For every subset, genomic DNA was evenly distributed across several immunoSEQ plates. About 30,000 T cell genomes (about 0.2 ug DNA) went into each sorted-subset replicate. The table came from immunoSEQ multiplex PCR; TCRdb's copy has only in-frame clones and leaves some out. Counted here are around 940,000 clones, about three quarters occurring once; the ten biggest clones make up approximately 1.5%. The rearrangement links TRBV29-1 to TRBJ2-1; a possible D gene is TRBD2 (6 bases). The specimen sequenced was memory CD4+ T cells sorted from blood. Subset reported: CD45RA-negative fraction. This TCR derives from a man aged 18 to 30 in good health. CDR3 nucleotide sequence: TGCAGCGTTGCTGGGACTGGGCCAACTGAGCAGTTCTTC. Protein: CSVAGTGPTEQFF.